The rows below give T cell receptor beta chains drawn from one sample of a study of cytomegalovirus exposure and HLA in healthy donors. Assay: immunoSEQ multiplex PCR; the TCRdb copy retains only in-frame clones and omits some. The top ten hold around 1.6% of the sample, which has 150,000 to 200,000 clones, approximately 82% seen once. Material: PBMCs. The receptors derive from a man in his forties or fifties in good health and CMV-seropositive. Each CDR3 is given with its conserved first and last residue. The order of the fields is CDR3 length, clone size, J gene, D gene, V gene, CDR3 protein, CDR3 DNA. The D gene is left open where the match is weak. Part of the rows lack a size; the others show once, few, many or a class for expanded clones.

13 NA TRBJ2-3 NA TRBV6-1 CASQTGYTDTQYF TGTGCCAGTCAGACAGGCTACACAGATACGCAGTATTTT
15 NA TRBJ2-5 TRBD2 TRBV5-4 CASSSPGREAGTQYF TGTGCCAGCAGCTCCCCGGGGAGGGAGGCAGGGACCCAGTACTTC
17 NA TRBJ2-1 NA TRBV4-1 CASSQDLGVSSYNEQFF TGCGCCAGCAGCCAAGATCTCGGGGTTAGCTCCTACAATGAGCAGTTCTTC
14 NA TRBJ2-1 TRBD1 TRBV6-6 CASSRGQGLNEQFF TGTGCCAGCAGTAGAGGACAGGGTTTAAACGAGCAGTTCTTC
14 NA TRBJ1-5 NA TRBV10-3 CAIRPGGSNQPQHF TGTGCCATCAGACCGGGAGGGAGCAATCAGCCCCAGCATTTT
15 few TRBJ1-1 TRBD1 TRBV5-1 CASSSKQGFAAEAFF TGCGCCAGCAGCTCGAAACAGGGGTTCGCGGCTGAAGCTTTCTTT
15 NA TRBJ1-2 NA TRBV7-6 CASSLGVGGNYGYTF TGTGCCAGCAGCTTAGGGGTCGGGGGGAACTATGGCTACACCTTC
13 NA TRBJ1-4 TRBD1 TRBV10-3 CAIGQGVGEKLFF TGTGCCATTGGACAGGGGGTGGGCGAAAAACTGTTTTTT
13 NA TRBJ1-1 NA TRBV27 CASSLLGNTEAFF TGTGCCAGCAGCCTACTCGGGAACACTGAAGCTTTCTTT
16 NA TRBJ1-5 TRBD1 TRBV7-6 CASSLAGQGGGQPQHF TGTGCCAGCAGCTTAGCTGGACAGGGCGGTGGACAGCCCCAGCATTTT
14 few TRBJ2-7 TRBD1 TRBV5-4 CASSLDRGGYEQYF TGTGCCAGCAGCTTGGACAGGGGTGGCTACGAGCAGTACTTC
16 NA TRBJ1-3 TRBD1 TRBV10-3 CAIGYHGQGDGNTIYF TGTGCCATCGGGTACCATGGACAGGGAGACGGAAACACCATATATTTT
17 once TRBJ2-1 TRBD2 TRBV5-1 CASSFPVAGGMYNEQFF TGCGCCAGCAGCTTCCCGGTAGCGGGAGGAATGTACAATGAGCAGTTCTTC
14 NA TRBJ1-3 NA TRBV2 CASSAGPGGNTIYF TGTGCCAGCAGTGCTGGACCAGGAGGTAACACCATATATTTT
13 NA TRBJ2-7 NA TRBV28 CASSFPPGSEQYF TGTGCCAGCAGTTTTCCCCCCGGGAGCGAGCAGTACTTC
12 NA TRBJ1-6 NA TRBV28 CASSPSGRSLHF TGTGCCAGCAGTCCGAGCGGAAGAAGCCTCCACTTT
13 NA TRBJ1-2 TRBD1 TRBV18 CASSFGTDYGYTF TGTGCCAGCTCCTTCGGGACAGACTATGGCTACACCTTC
14 NA TRBJ1-2 NA TRBV10-3 CAINYREPANGYTF TGTGCCATCAATTACAGGGAGCCGGCCAACGGCTACACCTTC
16 NA TRBJ2-2 NA TRBV7-3 CASSRDFQSSTGELFF TGTGCCAGCAGCCGGGACTTCCAATCGTCAACCGGGGAGCTGTTTTTT
13 NA TRBJ1-2 NA TRBV29-1 CSVEDGQRYGYTF TGCAGCGTTGAAGATGGACAGAGGTATGGCTACACCTTC
14 NA TRBJ1-1 NA TRBV6-6 CASSYSARGLEAFF TGTGCCAGCAGTTATTCGGCCAGGGGCCTTGAAGCTTTCTTT
15 NA TRBJ1-2 TRBD1 TRBV5-5 CASSNIQGFNYGYTF TGTGCCAGCAGCAACATACAGGGGTTTAACTATGGCTACACCTTC
15 NA TRBJ2-1 NA TRBV19 CASSDRDNSYNEQFF TGTGCCAGTAGTGATCGGGACAACTCCTACAATGAGCAGTTCTTC
16 NA TRBJ1-4 NA TRBV5-1 CASRQGGGATNEKLFF TGCGCCAGCAGACAGGGTGGAGGTGCAACTAATGAAAAACTGTTTTTT
16 NA TRBJ2-1 NA TRBV4-3 CAGSQDMWPPYNEQFF TGCGCCGGCAGCCAAGATATGTGGCCACCCTACAATGAGCAGTTCTTC
15 NA TRBJ2-1 TRBD2 TRBV9 CASSVSAGGKGEQFF TGTGCCAGCAGCGTATCGGCGGGAGGAAAGGGTGAGCAGTTCTTC
15 NA TRBJ1-2 NA TRBV11-2 CASSPVRGWNYGYTF TGTGCCAGCAGCCCCGTGCGAGGATGGAACTATGGCTACACCTTC
20 NA TRBJ2-1 TRBD2 TRBV10-3 CAISAPERLAGVGSYNEQFF TGTGCCATCAGTGCACCAGAGCGTCTAGCGGGAGTAGGGTCCTACAATGAGCAGTTCTTC
17 NA TRBJ2-1 TRBD1 TRBV9 CASSAGMNRGWNNEQFF TGTGCCAGCAGCGCAGGAATGAACAGGGGTTGGAACAATGAGCAGTTCTTC
16 NA TRBJ2-2 NA TRBV27 CASSNRMGNPTGELFF TGTGCCAGCAGTAACCGTATGGGCAACCCCACCGGGGAGCTGTTTTTT
11 NA TRBJ1-1 NA TRBV5-1 CASSLGSEAFF TGCGCCAGCAGCTTGGGTAGTGAAGCTTTCTTT
15 NA TRBJ1-2 TRBD1 TRBV5-4 CASSLEQTGGYGYTF TGTGCCAGCAGCTTGGAACAGACAGGGGGGTATGGCTACACCTTC
13 NA TRBJ1-2 NA TRBV25-1 CASLHNANYGYTF TGTGCCAGCTTACACAACGCTAACTATGGCTACACCTTC
16 NA TRBJ2-1 TRBD1 TRBV4-1 CASSQKGTGRNNEQFF TGCGCCAGCAGCCAGAAAGGGACAGGACGGAACAATGAGCAGTTCTTC
14 once TRBJ1-5 NA TRBV27 CASSFTGRGQPQHF TGTGCCAGCAGTTTTACAGGGAGAGGACAGCCCCAGCATTTT
11 NA TRBJ2-3 NA TRBV20-1 CSARTGDTQYF TGCAGTGCTAGGACTGGAGATACGCAGTATTTT
17 NA TRBJ1-3 TRBD1 TRBV27 CASRLSGQATSGNTIYF TGTGCCAGCCGACTCTCGGGACAGGCCACTTCTGGAAACACCATATATTTT
16 NA TRBJ2-2 TRBD1 TRBV11-2 CAIKPRGQSNTGELFF TGTGCCATTAAACCCCGGGGACAGTCGAACACCGGGGAGCTGTTTTTT
13 NA TRBJ2-5 NA TRBV5-1 CASRLQGGETQYF TGCGCCAGCAGGCTACAGGGAGGGGAGACCCAGTACTTC
16 NA TRBJ1-1 TRBD1 TRBV11-2 CASSKIPGQGYTEAFF TGTGCCAGCAGCAAAATCCCGGGACAGGGATACACTGAAGCTTTCTTT
14 NA TRBJ2-5 TRBD1 TRBV6-6 CASTKGQWEETQYF TGTGCCAGCACCAAGGGACAGTGGGAAGAGACCCAGTACTTC
15 NA TRBJ1-3 NA TRBV19 CASSIDIRAGNTIYF TGTGCCAGTAGTATAGATATCAGGGCTGGAAACACCATATATTTT
14 NA TRBJ2-3 TRBD1 TRBV29-1 CSVVNRGSTDTQYF TGCAGCGTTGTTAACAGGGGAAGCACAGATACGCAGTATTTT
17 few TRBJ2-2 NA TRBV7-9 CATPQRPGQFNTGELFF TGTGCCACCCCACAAAGACCGGGACAATTTAACACCGGGGAGCTGTTTTTT
16 NA TRBJ2-5 TRBD2 TRBV7-9 CASSSGLAGPRETQYF TGTGCCAGCAGCTCGGGACTAGCGGGACCTAGGGAGACCCAGTACTTC
17 NA TRBJ1-1 NA TRBV2 CASSGVAGMRMNTEAFF TGTGCCAGCAGTGGGGTAGCAGGGATGAGGATGAACACTGAAGCTTTCTTT
15 NA TRBJ1-2 NA TRBV2 CASSKTGLRDYGYTF TGTGCCAGCAGTAAAACAGGGCTTCGGGACTATGGCTACACCTTC
14 NA TRBJ2-7 TRBD2 TRBV11-2 CASSWRGSKYEQYF TGTGCCAGCAGCTGGCGCGGGAGTAAGTACGAGCAGTACTTC
14 NA TRBJ1-4 TRBD1 TRBV5-1 CASSAQGVDEKLFF TGCGCCAGCAGCGCACAGGGGGTGGATGAAAAACTGTTTTTT
14 NA TRBJ2-5 TRBD1 TRBV7-2 CASSVSLRQGIEYF TGTGCCAGCAGCGTGAGCCTACGACAGGGGATAGAGTACTTC
14 once TRBJ2-2 TRBD1 TRBV6-5 CASSVGGRTGELFF TGTGCCAGCAGTGTAGGGGGCCGGACCGGGGAGCTGTTTTTT
16 NA TRBJ2-5 NA TRBV23-1 CASSQKSLGGEETQYF TGCGCCAGCAGTCAAAAAAGCCTGGGGGGTGAGGAGACCCAGTACTTC
13 NA TRBJ1-2 NA TRBV9 CASSVSGRYGYTF TGTGCCAGCAGCGTCTCAGGGCGGTATGGCTACACCTTC
20 NA TRBJ2-6 NA TRBV14 CASSQTQPAGARSGANVLTF TGTGCCAGCAGCCAGACGCAACCGGCAGGGGCCCGCTCTGGGGCCAACGTCCTGACTTTC
16 NA TRBJ2-7 TRBD1 TRBV18 CASSPRRDSRSYEQYF TGTGCCAGCTCACCCAGAAGGGACAGCCGGTCCTACGAGCAGTACTTC
15 NA TRBJ2-5 TRBD2 TRBV5-4 CASSLLLAGPETQYF TGTGCCAGCAGCTTGCTACTAGCGGGACCAGAGACCCAGTACTTC
16 NA TRBJ2-7 TRBD2 TRBV4-2 CASSQDPGTSGYEQYF TGTGCCAGCAGCCAAGACCCCGGGACTAGCGGCTACGAGCAGTACTTC